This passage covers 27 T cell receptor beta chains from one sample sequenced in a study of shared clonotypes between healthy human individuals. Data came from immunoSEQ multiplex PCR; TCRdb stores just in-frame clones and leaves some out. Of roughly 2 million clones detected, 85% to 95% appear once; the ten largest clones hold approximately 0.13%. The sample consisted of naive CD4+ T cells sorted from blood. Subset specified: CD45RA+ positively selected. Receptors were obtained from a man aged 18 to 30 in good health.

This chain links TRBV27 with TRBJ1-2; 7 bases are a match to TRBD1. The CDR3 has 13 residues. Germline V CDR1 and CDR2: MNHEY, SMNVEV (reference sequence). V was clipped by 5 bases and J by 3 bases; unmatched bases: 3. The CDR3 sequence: CASSPDRYYGYTF. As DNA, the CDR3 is TGTGCCAGCAGTCCGGACAGGTACTATGGCTACACCTTC.

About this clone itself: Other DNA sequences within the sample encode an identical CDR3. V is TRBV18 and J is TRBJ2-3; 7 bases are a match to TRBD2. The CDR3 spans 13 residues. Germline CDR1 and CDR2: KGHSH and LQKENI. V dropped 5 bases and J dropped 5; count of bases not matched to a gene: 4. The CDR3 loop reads CASSASGGDTQYF. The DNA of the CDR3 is TGTGCCAGCTCAGCTAGCGGTGGAGATACGCAGTATTTT.

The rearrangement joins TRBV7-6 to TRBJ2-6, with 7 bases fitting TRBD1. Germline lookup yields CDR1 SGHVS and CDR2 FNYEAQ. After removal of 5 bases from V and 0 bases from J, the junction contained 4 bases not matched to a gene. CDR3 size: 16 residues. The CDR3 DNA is TGTGCCAGCAGCGTGGGACAGCTCTCTGGGGCCAACGTCCTGACTTTC. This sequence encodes CASSVGQLSGANVLTF.

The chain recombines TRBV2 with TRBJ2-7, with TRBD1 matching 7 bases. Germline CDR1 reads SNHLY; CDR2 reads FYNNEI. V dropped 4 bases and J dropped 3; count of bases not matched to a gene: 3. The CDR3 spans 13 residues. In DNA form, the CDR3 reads TGTGCCAGCAGTGTTAGACAGGGCTACGAGCAGTACTTC. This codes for CASSVRQGYEQYF. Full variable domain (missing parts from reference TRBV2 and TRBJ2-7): EPEVTQTPSHQVTQMGQEVILRCVPISNHLYFYWYRQILGQKVEFLVSFYNNEISEKSEIFDDQFSVERPDGSNFTLKIRSTKLEDSAMYFCASSVRQGYEQYFGPGTRLTVT.

CDR3 protein: CAISDRNQPQHF. The CDR3 nucleotides are TGTGCCATCAGTGATCGAAATCAGCCCCAGCATTTT. The chain recombines TRBV10-3 with TRBJ1-5; no clear D gene. This CDR3 spans 12 amino acids. Between the trimmed V and J ends, which lost 3 bases and 4 bases, there was a span of 4 bases. From germline, CDR1 is ENHRY and CDR2 SYGVKD.

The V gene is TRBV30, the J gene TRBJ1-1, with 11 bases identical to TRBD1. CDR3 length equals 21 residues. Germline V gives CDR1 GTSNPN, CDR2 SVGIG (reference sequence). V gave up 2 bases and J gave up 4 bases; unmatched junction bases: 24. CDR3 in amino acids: CAWSKGDRGVLVGRASTEAFF. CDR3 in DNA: TGTGCCTGGAGTAAAGGGGACAGGGGGGTTTTAGTGGGACGGGCAAGCACTGAAGCTTTCTTT.

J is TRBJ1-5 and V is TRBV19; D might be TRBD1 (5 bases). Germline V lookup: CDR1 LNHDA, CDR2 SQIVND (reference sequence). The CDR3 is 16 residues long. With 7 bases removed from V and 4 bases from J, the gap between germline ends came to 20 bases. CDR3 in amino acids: CASTQGVGRGNQPQHF. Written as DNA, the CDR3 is TGTGCCAGTACCCAAGGGGTCGGACGGGGAAATCAGCCCCAGCATTTT. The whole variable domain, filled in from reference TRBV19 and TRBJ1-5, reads DGGITQSPKYLFRKEGQNVTLSCEQNLNHDAMYWYRQDPGQGLRLIYYSQIVNDFQKGDIAEGYSVSREKKESFPLTVTSAQKNPTAFYLCASTQGVGRGNQPQHFGDGTRLSIL.

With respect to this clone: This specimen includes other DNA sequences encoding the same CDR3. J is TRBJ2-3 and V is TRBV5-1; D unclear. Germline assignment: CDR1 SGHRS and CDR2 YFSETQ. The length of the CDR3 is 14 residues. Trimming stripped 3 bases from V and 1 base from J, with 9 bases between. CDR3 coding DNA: TGCGCCAGCAGCTCCCTCGGAGGCACAGATACGCAGTATTTT. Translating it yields CASSSLGGTDTQYF.

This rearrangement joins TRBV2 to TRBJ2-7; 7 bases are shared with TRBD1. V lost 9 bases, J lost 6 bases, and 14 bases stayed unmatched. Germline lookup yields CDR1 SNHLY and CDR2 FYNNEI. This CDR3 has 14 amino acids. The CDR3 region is CASGGWTGGGEQYF. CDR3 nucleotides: TGTGCCAGTGGGGGCTGGACAGGCGGAGGCGAGCAGTACTTC.

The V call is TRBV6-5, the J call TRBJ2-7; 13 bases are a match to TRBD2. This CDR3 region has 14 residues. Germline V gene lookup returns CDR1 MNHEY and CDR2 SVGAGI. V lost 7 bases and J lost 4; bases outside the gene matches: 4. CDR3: CASNRLAGGYEQYF. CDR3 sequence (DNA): TGTGCCAGCAATCGACTAGCGGGAGGTTACGAGCAGTACTTC.

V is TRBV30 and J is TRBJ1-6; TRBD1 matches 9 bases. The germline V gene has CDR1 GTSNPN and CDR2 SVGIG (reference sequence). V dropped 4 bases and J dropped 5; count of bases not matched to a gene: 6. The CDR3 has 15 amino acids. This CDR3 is CAWTVRDRDNSPLHF. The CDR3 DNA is TGTGCCTGGACGGTCCGGGACAGGGATAATTCACCCCTCCACTTT. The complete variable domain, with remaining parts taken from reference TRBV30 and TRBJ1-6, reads SQTIHQWPATLVQPVGSPLSLECTVEGTSNPNLYWYRQAAGRGLQLLFYSVGIGQISSEVPQNLSASRPQDRQFILSSKKLLLSDSGFYLCAWTVRDRDNSPLHFGNGTRLTVT.

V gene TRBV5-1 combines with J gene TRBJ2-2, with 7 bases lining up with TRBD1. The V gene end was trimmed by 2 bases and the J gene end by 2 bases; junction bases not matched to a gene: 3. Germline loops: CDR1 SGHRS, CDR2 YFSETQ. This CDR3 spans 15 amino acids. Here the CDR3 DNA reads TGCGCCAGCAGCTTCCGACAGGGAAACACCGGGGAGCTGTTTTTT. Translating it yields CASSFRQGNTGELFF.

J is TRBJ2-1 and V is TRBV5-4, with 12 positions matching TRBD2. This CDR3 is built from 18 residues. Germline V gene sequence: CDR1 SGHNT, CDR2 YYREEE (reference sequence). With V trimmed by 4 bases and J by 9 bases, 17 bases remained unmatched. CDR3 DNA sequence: TGTGCCAGCAGCCCGAGCGGTCGACTAGCGGGGGCTCCCGGTGAGCAGTTCTTC. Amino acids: CASSPSGRLAGAPGEQFF.

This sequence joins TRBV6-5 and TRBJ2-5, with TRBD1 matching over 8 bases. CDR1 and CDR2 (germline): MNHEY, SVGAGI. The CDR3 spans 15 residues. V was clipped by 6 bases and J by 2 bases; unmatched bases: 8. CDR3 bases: TGTGCCAGCAGGCCGACAGGGGCCGCACAAGAGACCCAGTACTTC. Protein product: CASRPTGAAQETQYF.

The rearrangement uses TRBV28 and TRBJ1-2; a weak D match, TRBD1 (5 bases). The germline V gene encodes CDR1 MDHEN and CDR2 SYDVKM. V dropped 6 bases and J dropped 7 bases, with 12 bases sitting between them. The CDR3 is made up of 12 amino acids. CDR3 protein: CASRPQGTGYTF. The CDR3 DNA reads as TGTGCCAGCAGGCCCCAGGGCACTGGCTACACCTTC.

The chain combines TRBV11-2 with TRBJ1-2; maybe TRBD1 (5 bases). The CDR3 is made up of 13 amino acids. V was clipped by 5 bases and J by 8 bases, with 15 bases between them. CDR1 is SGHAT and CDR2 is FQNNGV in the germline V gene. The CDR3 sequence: CASSMAGVGGYTF. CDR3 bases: TGTGCCAGCAGCATGGCGGGGGTAGGCGGCTACACCTTC. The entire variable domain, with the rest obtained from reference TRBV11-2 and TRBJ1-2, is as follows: EAGVAQSPRYKIIEKRQSVAFWCNPISGHATLYWYQQILGQGPKLLIQFQNNGVVDDSQLPKDRFSAERLKGVDSTLKIQPAKLEDSAVYLCASSMAGVGGYTFGSGTRLTVV.

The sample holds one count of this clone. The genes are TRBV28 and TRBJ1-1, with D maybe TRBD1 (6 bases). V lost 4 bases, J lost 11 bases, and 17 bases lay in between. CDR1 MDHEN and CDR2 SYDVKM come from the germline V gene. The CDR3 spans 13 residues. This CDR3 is CASSYGGSSVAFF. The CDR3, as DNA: TGTGCCAGCAGTTATGGGGGCTCATCAGTTGCTTTCTTT.

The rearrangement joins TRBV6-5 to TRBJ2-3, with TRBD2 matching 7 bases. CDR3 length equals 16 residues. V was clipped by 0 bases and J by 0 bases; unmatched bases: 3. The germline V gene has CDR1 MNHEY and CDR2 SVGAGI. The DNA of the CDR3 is TGTGCCAGCAGTTACTCGAGCGGGAAGAGCACAGATACGCAGTATTTT. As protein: CASSYSSGKSTDTQYF.

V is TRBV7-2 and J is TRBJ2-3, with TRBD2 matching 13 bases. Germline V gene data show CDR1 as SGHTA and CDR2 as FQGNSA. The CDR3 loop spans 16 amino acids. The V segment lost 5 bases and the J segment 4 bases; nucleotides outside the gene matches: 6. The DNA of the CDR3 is TGTGCCAGCAGCACCAGGACTAGCGGGAGTGCAGATACGCAGTATTTT. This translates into CASSTRTSGSADTQYF. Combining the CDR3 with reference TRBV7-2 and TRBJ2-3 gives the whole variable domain GAGVSQSPSNKVTEKGKDVELRCDPISGHTALYWYRQSLGQGLEFLIYFQGNSAPDKSGLPSDRFSAERTGGSVSTLTIQRTQQEDSAVYLCASSTRTSGSADTQYFGPGTRLTVL.

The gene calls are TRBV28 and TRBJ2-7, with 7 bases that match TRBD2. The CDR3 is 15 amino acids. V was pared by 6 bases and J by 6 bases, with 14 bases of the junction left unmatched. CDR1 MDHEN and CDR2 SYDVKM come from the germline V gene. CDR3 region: CASSLVGGTPREQYF. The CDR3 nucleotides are TGTGCCAGCAGCCTAGTCGGGGGGACCCCTCGCGAGCAGTACTTC.

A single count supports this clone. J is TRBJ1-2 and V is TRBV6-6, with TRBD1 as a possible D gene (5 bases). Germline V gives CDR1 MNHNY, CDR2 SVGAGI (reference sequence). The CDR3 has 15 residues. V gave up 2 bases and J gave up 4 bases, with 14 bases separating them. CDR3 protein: CASSYHHQGAYGYTF. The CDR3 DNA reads TGTGCCAGCAGTTACCACCACCAGGGAGCCTATGGCTACACCTTC.

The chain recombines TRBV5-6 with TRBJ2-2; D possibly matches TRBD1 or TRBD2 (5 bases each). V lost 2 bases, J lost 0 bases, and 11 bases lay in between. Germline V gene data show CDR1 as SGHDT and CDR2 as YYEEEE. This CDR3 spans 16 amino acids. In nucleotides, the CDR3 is TGTGCCAGCAGCTTATGGGGGATCGCGAACACCGGGGAGCTGTTTTTT. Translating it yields CASSLWGIANTGELFF.

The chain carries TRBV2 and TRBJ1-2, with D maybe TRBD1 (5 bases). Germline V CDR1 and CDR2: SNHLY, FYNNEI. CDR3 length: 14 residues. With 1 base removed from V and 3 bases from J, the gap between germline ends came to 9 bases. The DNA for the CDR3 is TGTGCCAGCAGTGAAGTCAGGGCCGACTATGGCTACACCTTC. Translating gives CASSEVRADYGYTF.

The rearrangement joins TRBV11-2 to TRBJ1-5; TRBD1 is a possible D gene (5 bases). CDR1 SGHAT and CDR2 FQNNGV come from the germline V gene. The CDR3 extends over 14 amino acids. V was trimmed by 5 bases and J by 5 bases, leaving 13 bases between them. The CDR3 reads CASSADSVDQPQHF. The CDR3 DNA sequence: TGTGCCAGCAGCGCCGACAGCGTCGATCAGCCCCAGCATTTT.

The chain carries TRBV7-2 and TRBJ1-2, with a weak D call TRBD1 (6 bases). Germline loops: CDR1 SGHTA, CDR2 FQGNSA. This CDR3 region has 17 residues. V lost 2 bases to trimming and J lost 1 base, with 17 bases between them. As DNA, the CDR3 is TGTGCCAGCAGCTTACAAGGGACACCCAGACTTAACTATGGCTACACCTTC. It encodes CASSLQGTPRLNYGYTF.

The DNA for the CDR3 is TGTGCCAGCTCGAGGCAGGGATTCGAGCAGTACTTC. It is translated as CASSRQGFEQYF. The chain couples TRBV6-5 to TRBJ2-7; a possible D gene is TRBD1 (5 bases). Germline-derived CDR1 and CDR2 are MNHEY and SVGAGI. This CDR3 is 12 amino acids long. Deletions cut 8 bases from V and 6 bases from J, with 14 bases between.

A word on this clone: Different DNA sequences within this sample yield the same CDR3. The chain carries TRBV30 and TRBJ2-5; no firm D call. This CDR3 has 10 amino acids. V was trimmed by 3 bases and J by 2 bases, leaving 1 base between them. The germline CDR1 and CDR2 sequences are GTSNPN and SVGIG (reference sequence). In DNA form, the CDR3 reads TGTGCCTGGAGACAAGAGACCCAGTACTTC. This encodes CAWRQETQYF.